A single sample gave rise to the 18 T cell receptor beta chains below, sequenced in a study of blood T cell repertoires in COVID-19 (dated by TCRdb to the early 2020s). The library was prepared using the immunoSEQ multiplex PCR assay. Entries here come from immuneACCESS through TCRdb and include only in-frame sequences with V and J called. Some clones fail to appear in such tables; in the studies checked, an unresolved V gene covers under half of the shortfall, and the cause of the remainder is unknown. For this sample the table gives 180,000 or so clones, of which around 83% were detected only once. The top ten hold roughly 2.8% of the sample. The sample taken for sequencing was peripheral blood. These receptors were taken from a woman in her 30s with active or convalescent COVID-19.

The CDR3 loop reads CASSETRGSSYEQYF. Here the CDR3 DNA reads TGTGCCAGCAGCGAAACGAGAGGGAGCTCCTACGAGCAGTACTTC. The chain recombines TRBV21-1 with TRBJ2-7; the table calls TRBD2, which could not be checked here. TRBV21-1 is reported as a pseudogene. The CDR3 runs to 15 residues.

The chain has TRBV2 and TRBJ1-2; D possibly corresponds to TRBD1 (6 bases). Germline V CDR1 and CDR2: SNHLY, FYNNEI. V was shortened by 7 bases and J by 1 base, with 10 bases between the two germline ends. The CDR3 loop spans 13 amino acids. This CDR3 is CASTGTNNYGYTF. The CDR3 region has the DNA TGTGCCAGCACCGGGACAAATAACTATGGCTACACCTTC.

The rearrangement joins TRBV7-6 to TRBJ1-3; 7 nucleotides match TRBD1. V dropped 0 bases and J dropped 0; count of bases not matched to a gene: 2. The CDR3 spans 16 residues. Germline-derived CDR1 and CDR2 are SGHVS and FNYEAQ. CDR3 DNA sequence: TGTGCCAGCAGCTTAGCGACAGGGAGCTCTGGAAACACCATATATTTT. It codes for CASSLATGSSGNTIYF.

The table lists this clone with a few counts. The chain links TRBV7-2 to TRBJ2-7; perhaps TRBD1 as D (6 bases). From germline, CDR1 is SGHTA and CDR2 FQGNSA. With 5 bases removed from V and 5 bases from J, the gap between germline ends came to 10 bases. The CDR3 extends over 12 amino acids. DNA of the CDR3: TGTGCCAGCAGCCGCGAGGGGGACGAGCAGTACTTC. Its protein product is CASSREGDEQYF.

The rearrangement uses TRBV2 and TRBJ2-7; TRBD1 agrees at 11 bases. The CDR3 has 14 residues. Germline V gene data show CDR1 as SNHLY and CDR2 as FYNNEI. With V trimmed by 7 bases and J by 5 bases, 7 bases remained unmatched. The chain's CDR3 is CASKRTGGGNEQYF. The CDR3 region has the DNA TGTGCCAGCAAACGGACAGGGGGCGGGAACGAGCAGTACTTC.

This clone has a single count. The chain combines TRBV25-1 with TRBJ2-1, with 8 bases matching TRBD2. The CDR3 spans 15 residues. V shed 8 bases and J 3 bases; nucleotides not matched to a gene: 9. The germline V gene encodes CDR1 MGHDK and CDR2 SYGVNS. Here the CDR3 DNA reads TGTGCCAGCCGAAAAGGGAGCGGGGGCTACAATGAGCAGTTCTTC. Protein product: CASRKGSGGYNEQFF.

CDR3 in amino acids: CASRGTFVMQQFF. DNA of the CDR3: TGTGCCAGCAGGGGGACATTCGTGATGCAGCAGTTCTTC. The chain has TRBV2 and TRBJ2-1; TRBD1 is a possible D gene (6 bases). V gave up 6 bases and J gave up 11 bases, with 17 bases separating them. From germline, CDR1 is SNHLY and CDR2 FYNNEI. The CDR3 is made up of 13 amino acids.

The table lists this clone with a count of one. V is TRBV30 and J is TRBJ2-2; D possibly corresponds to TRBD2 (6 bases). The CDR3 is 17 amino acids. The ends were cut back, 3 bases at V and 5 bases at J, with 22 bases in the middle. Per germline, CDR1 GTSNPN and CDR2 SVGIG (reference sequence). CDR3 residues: CAWRSGLTSKGTGELFF. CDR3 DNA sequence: TGTGCCTGGAGATCGGGACTCACATCTAAGGGGACCGGGGAGCTGTTTTTT. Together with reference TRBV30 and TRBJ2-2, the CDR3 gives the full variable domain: SQTIHQWPATLVQPVGSPLSLECTVEGTSNPNLYWYRQAAGRGLQLLFYSVGIGQISSEVPQNLSASRPQDRQFILSSKKLLLSDSGFYLCAWRSGLTSKGTGELFFGEGSRLTVL.

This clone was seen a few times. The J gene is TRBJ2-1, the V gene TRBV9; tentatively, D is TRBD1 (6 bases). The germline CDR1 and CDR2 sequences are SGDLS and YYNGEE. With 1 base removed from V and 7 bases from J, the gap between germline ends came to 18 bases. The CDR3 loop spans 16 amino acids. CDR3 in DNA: TGTGCCAGCAGCGTAAGGGGGACCAGCAGGGTAAATGAGCAGTTCTTC. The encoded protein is CASSVRGTSRVNEQFF.

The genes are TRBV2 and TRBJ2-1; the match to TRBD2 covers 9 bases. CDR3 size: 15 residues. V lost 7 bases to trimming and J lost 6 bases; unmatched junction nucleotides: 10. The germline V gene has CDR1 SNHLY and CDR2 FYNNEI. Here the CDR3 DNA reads TGTGCCAGCAATCCCTCTAGCGGGGTGTTCAATGAGCAGTTCTTC. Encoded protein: CASNPSSGVFNEQFF.

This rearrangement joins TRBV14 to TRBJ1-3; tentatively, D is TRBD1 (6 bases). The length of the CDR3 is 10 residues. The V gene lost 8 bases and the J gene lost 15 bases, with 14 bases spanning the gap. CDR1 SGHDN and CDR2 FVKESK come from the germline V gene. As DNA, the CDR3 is TGTGCCAGCGGGGGGGCTAGGAGATATTTT. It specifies CASGGARRYF.

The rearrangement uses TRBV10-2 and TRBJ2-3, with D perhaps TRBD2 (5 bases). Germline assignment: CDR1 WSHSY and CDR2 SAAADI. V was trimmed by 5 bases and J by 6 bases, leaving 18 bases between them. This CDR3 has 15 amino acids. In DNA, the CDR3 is TGCGCCAGCAGTACGCCGGACTCCCTGGGGGATACGCAGTATTTT. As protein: CASSTPDSLGDTQYF.

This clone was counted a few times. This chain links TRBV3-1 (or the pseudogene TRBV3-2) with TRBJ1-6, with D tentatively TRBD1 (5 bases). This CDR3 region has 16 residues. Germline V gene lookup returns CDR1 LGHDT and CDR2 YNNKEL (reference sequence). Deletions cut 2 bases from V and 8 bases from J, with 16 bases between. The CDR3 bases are TGTGCCAGCAGCCAATTTGCGGGGGTATCTTATTCACCCCTCCACTTT. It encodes CASSQFAGVSYSPLHF.

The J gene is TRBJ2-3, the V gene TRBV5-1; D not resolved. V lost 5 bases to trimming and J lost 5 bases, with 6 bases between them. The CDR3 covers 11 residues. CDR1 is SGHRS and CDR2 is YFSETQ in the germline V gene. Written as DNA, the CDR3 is TGCGCCAGCAGAATCCAAGATACGCAGTATTTT. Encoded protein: CASRIQDTQYF.

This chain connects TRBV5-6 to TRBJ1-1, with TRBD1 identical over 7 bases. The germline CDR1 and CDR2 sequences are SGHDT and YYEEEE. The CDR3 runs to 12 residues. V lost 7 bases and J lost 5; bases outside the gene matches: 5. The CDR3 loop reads CASVQGGTEAFF. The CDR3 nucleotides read TGTGCCAGCGTGCAGGGGGGTACTGAAGCTTTCTTT.

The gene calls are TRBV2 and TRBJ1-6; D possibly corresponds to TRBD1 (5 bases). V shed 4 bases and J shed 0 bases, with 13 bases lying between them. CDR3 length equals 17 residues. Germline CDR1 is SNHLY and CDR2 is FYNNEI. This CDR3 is CASSGAGLSSYNSPLHF. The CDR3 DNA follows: TGTGCCAGCAGTGGGGCAGGGCTTAGCTCCTATAATTCACCCCTCCACTTT. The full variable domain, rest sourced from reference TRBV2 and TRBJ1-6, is EPEVTQTPSHQVTQMGQEVILRCVPISNHLYFYWYRQILGQKVEFLVSFYNNEISEKSEIFDDQFSVERPDGSNFTLKIRSTKLEDSAMYFCASSGAGLSSYNSPLHFGNGTRLTVT.

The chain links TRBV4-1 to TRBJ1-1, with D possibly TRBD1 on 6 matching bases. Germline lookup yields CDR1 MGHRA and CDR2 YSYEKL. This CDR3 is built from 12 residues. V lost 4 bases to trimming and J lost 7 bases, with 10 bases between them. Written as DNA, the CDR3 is TGCGCCAGCAGCCTCAGGGGCGGTGAAGCTTTCTTT. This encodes CASSLRGGEAFF.

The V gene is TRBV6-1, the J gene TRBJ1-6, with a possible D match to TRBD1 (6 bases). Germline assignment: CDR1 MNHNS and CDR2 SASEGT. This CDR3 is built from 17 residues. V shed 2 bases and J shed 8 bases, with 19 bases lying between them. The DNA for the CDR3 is TGTGCCAGCAGTGAAACAGGGCCCCCTGCTTCGGATTCACCCCTCCACTTT. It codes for CASSETGPPASDSPLHF.